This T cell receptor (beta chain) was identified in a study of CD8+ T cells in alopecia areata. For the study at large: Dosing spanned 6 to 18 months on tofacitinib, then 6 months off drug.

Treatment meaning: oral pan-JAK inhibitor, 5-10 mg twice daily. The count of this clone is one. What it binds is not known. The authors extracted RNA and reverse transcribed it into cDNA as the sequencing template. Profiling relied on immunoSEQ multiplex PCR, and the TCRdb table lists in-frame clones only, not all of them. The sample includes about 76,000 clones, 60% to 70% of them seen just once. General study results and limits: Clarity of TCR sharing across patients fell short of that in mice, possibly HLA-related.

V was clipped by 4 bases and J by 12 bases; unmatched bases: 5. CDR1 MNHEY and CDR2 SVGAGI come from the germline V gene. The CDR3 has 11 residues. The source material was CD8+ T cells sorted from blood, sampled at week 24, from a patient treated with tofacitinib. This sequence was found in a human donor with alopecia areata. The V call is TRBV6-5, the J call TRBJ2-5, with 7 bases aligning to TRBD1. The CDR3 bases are TGTGCCAGCAGTTTTACAGGGGTAGAGTACTTC. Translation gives CASSFTGVEYF.